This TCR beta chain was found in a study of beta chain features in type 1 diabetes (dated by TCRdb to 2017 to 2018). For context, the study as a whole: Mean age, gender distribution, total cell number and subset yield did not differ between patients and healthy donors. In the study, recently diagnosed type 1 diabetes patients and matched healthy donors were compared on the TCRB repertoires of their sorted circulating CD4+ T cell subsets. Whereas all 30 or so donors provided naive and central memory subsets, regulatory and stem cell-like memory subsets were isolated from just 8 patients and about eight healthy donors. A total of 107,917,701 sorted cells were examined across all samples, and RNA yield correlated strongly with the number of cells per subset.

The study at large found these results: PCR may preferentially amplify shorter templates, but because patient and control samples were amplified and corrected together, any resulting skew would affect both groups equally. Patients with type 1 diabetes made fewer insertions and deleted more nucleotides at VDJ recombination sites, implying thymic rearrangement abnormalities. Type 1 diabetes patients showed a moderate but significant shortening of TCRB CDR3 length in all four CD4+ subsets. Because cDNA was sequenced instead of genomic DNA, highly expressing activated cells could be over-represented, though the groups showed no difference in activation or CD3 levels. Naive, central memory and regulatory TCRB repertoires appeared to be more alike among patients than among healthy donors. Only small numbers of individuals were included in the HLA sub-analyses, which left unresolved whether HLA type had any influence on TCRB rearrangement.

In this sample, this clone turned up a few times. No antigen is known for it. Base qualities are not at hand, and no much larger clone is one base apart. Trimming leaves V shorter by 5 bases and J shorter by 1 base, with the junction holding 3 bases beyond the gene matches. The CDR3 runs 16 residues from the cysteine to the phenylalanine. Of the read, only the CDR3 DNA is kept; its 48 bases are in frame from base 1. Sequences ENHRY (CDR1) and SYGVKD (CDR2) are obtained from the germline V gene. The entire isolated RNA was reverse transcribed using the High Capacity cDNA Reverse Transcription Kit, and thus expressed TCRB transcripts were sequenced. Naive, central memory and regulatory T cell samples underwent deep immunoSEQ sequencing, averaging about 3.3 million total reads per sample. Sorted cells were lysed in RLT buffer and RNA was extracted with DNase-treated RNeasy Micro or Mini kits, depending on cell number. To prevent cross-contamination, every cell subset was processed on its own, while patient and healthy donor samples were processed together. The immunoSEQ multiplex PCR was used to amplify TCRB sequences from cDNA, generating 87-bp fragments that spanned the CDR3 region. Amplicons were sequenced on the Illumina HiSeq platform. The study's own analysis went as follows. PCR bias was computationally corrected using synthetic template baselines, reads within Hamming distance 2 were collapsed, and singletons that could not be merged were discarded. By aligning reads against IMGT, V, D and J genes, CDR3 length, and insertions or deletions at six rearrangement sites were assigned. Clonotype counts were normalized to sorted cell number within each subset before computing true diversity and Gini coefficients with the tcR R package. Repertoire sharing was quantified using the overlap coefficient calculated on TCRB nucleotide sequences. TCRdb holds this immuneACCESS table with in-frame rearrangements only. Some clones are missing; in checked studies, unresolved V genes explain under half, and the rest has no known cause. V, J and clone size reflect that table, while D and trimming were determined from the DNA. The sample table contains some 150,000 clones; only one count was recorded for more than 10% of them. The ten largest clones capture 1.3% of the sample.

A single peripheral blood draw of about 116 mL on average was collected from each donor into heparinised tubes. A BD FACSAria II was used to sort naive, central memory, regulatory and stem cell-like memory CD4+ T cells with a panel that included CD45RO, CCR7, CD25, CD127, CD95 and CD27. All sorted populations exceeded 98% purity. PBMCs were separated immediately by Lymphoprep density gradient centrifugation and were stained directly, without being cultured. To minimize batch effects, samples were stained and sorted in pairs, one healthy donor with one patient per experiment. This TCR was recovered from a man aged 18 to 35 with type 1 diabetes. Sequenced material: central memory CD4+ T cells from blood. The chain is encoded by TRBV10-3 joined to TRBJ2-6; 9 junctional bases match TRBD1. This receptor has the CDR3 CAISPGTGSGANVLTF. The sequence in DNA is TGTGCCATCAGTCCCGGGACAGGGTCTGGGGCCAACGTCCTGACTTTC.